This TCR beta chain was recorded in a study of Ad26.COV2.S vaccination and SARS-CoV-2 variants (dated by TCRdb to the early 2020s). Context from the whole study: Vaccine-arm donors came from COV1001, a multicentre, randomized, double-blind, placebo-controlled phase I-IIa trial of Ad26.COV2.S in healthy adults. Ad26.COV2.S was given intramuscularly at 5x10^10 or 1x10^11 viral particles, as a single shot or as two shots 56 days apart. TCRbeta repertoire sequencing served as the tool for gauging how specific and how broad the SARS-CoV-2-reactive T cell receptors were following Ad26.COV2.S vaccination. Throughout the experiments and outcome assessment, investigators stayed blinded to trial group allocation. Trial participants were randomized into five groups of five: low-dose or high-dose Ad26.COV2.S given once or twice, or placebo on both occasions. The TCR-sequenced set comprised around 30 samples: some 20 Ad26.COV2.S vaccine recipients, 5 placebo recipients and 8 SARS-CoV-2 convalescent individuals.

From V the trimming removes 4 bases and from J it removes 4 bases, while the gene matches leave 5 bases of the junction unaccounted for. The germline V gene sets CDR1 to SGHTS and CDR2 to YDEGEE. The CDR3 measures 14 amino acids from cysteine to phenylalanine. CDR3 DNA is the only sequence kept; it has 42 bases, read in frame from the first base. Here is what the overall study found, with its caveats: The authors noted that the TCR breadth and depth analyses may have underestimated total T cell responses. Comparable non-spike TCR breadth was observed between vaccine and placebo recipients, consistent with only spike being contained in the vaccine. Higher spike-specific TCR breadth was observed in Ad26.COV2.S recipients than in placebo recipients (P = 0.0014). The study was not powered for comparison of responses between vaccine doses or regimens. After vaccination, spike-specific CD8+ and CD4+ T cell responses were reported to show substantial breadth.

Turning to this clone: It has no known antigen specificity. No quality values exist for individual bases; no much larger clone is one base distant.

The immunoSEQ Assay was the method used to sequence TCRbeta CDR3 regions. After extraction, genomic DNA underwent amplification by bias-controlled multiplex PCR, followed by high-throughput sequencing. On the authors' methods: Collapsing and filtering of sequences were performed to quantify the absolute abundance of each unique TCRbeta CDR3 region. T cell fraction was estimated by normalization of TCRbeta template counts to usable DNA, with usable DNA being measured through amplification of reference genes present in all nucleated cells. Repertoire TCRs were annotated as SARS-CoV-2-specific when V gene, CDR3 amino acid sequence and J gene were exactly matched to a known reactive TCR set. The reference SARS-CoV-2 TCR set came from MIRA and was filtered for enrichment in COVID-19-positive ImmuneCODE repertoires, removing public or cross-reactive TCRs. Based on the MIRA antigens, annotated TCRs were further analysed at the level of specific ORF or position within ORF. Depth was the summed frequency of annotated unique rearrangements, while breadth was defined as annotated unique rearrangements over total unique productive rearrangements. Group comparisons of TCR breadth used two-sided Wilcoxon rank-sum tests. TCRdb took over this immuneACCESS table, retaining in-frame rearrangements with V and J assigned. Such tables are incomplete; in checked studies, under half of the missing clones stem from an unresolved V gene, and the remainder is unexplained. For V, J and clone size, that table is used; D and trimming come from the DNA. The sample table lists 300,000 to 400,000 clones, around 90% of them with a count of one. The ten largest clonotypes hold 3.4% of the sample.

In light of the paper, this sample's treatment or condition label describes: roughly 18 received Ad26.COV2.S at low or high dose, single or two shots; about 5 received placebo; per-sample allocation not given. For vaccine and placebo recipients, the sequenced repertoires came from samples collected on day 63 after the first injection. In Cohort 1b, around 25 adults aged 18-55 years were enrolled at a single site in Boston, USA, between 29 July and 7 August 2020. Ad26.COV2.S was a replication-incompetent adenovirus type 26 vector that expressed a prefusion-stabilized SARS-CoV-2 spike protein derived from the original Wuhan strain.

This chain joins TRBV5-8 to TRBJ2-1, and 7 junction bases match TRBD1. The sample here was peripheral blood, taken in a trial of Ad26.COV2.S vaccine versus placebo. The clonotype was recovered from a person aged 18 to 59 who received the Ad26.COV2.S COVID-19 vaccine or a placebo. CDR3 loop: CASSGRTGYNEQFF. The sequence in DNA is TGTGCCAGCAGCGGAAGGACAGGATACAATGAGCAGTTCTTC.